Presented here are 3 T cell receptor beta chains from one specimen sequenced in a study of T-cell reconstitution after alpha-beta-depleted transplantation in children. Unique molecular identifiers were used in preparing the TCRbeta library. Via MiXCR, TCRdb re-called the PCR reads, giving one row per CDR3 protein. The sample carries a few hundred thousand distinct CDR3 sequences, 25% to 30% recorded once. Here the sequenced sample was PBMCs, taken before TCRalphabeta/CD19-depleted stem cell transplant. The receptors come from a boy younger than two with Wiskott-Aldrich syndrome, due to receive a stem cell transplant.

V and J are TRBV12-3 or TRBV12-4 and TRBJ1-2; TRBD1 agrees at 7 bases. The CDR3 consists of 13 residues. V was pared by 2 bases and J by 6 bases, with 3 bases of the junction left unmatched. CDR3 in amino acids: CASSLRTGDGYTF. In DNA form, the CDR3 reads TGTGCCAGCAGTTTAAGAACAGGGGATGGCTACACCTTC.

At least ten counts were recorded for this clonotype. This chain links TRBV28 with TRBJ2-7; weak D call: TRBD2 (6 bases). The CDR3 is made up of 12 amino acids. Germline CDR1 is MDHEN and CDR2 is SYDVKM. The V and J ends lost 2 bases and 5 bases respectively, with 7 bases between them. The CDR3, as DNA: TGTGCCAGCAGTTTACCGGGGGACGAGCAGTACTTC. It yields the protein CASSLPGDEQYF.

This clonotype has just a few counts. CDR3 in DNA: TGTGCCATCAGTGAGTCGGGAAGTGAAGCTTTCTTT. Translation: CAISESGSEAFF. The chain is built from TRBV10-3 and TRBJ1-1; D ambiguous. The length of the CDR3 is 12 residues. The germline V gene has CDR1 ENHRY and CDR2 SYGVKD. Trimming stripped 0 bases from V and 7 bases from J, with 6 bases between.